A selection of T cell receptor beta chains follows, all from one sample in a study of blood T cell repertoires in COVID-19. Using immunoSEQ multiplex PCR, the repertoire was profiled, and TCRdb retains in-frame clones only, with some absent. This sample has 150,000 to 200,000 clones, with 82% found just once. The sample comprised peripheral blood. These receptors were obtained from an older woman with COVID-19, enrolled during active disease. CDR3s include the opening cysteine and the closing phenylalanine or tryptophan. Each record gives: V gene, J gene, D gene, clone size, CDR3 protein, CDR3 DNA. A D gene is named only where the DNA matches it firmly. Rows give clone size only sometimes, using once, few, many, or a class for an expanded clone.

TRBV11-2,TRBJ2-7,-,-,CASSPTPSGRGNYEQYF,TGTGCCAGCAGCCCGACCCCAAGCGGGCGAGGGAATTACGAGCAGTACTTC
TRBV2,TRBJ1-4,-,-,CASSGEGEKLFF,TGTGCCAGCAGTGGAGAGGGTGAAAAACTGTTTTTT
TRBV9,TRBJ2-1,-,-,CASSRGGVGNEQFF,TGTGCCAGCAGTCGTGGCGGGGTGGGGAATGAGCAGTTCTTC
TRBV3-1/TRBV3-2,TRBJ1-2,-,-,CASSQDTGYYGYTF,TGTGCCAGCAGCCAAGATACCGGGTACTATGGCTACACCTTC
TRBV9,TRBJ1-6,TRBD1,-,CASSGDRGSSPLHF,TGTGCCAGCAGCGGGGACAGGGGGAGTTCACCCCTCCACTTT
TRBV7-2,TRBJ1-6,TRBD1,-,CASRSRGRVSPLHF,TGTGCCAGCAGGTCCAGGGGGCGTGTTTCACCCCTCCACTTT
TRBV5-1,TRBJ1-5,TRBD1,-,CASSLGQGANQPQHF,TGCGCCAGCAGCTTGGGTCAGGGGGCCAATCAGCCCCAGCATTTT
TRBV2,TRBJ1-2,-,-,CASSERGPNYGYTF,TGTGCCAGCAGTGAAAGGGGCCCTAACTATGGCTACACCTTC
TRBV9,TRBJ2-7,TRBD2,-,CASSVGSGRAGEQYF,TGTGCCAGCAGCGTAGGTTCCGGGAGGGCCGGTGAGCAGTACTTC
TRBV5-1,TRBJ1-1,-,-,CASSLEGTTRNTEAFF,TGCGCCAGCAGCTTGGAAGGGACGACTAGGAACACTGAAGCTTTCTTT
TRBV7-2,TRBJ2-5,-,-,CASSWNRGQETQYF,TGTGCCAGCAGCTGGAATAGGGGGCAAGAGACCCAGTACTTC
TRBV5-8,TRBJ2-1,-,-,CASSLQGNEQFF,TGTGCCAGCAGCTTGCAGGGCAATGAGCAGTTCTTC
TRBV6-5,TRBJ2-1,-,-,CASSYSGSPQDEQFF,TGTGCCAGCAGTTACTCGGGCAGCCCCCAGGATGAGCAGTTCTTC
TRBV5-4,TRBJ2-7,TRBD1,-,CASSIQTGLREQYF,TGTGCCAGCAGCATACAGACAGGGTTAAGGGAGCAGTACTTC
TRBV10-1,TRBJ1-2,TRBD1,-,CASSPGQGPYTF,TGCGCCAGCAGCCCGGGACAGGGACCCTACACCTTC
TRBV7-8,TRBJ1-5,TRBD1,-,CASSPGQGRGNQPQHF,TGTGCCAGCAGCCCCGGACAGGGCCGGGGCAATCAGCCCCAGCATTTT
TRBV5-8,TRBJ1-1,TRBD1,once,CASSLPGQAANTEAFF,TGTGCCAGCAGCTTGCCGGGACAGGCTGCGAACACTGAAGCTTTCTTT
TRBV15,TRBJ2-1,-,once,CATSRDRVGDEQFF,TGTGCCACCAGCAGAGACAGGGTTGGGGATGAGCAGTTCTTC
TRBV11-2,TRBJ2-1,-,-,CASSLNHYNEQFF,TGTGCCAGCAGCTTAAATCATTACAATGAGCAGTTCTTC
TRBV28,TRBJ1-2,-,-,CASTQGSANYGYTF,TGTGCCAGCACTCAGGGGTCGGCTAACTATGGCTACACCTTC
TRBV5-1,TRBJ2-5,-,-,CASSSSGGETQYF,TGCGCCAGCAGCTCATCAGGGGGGGAGACCCAGTACTTC
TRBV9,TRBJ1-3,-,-,CASSPVGSGNTIYF,TGTGCCAGCAGCCCGGTCGGCTCTGGAAACACCATATATTTT
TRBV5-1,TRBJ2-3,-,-,CASSTQTTSTDTQYF,TGCGCCAGCAGCACGCAGACTACTAGCACAGATACGCAGTATTTT
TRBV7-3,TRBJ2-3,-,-,CASSPSRPDTQYF,TGTGCCAGCAGCCCTTCTAGACCAGATACGCAGTATTTT
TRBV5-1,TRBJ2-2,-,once,CASSGTGILNTGELFF,TGCGCCAGCAGCGGTACCGGGATTCTAAACACCGGGGAGCTGTTTTTT
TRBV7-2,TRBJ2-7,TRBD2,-,CASSLIAGSSYEQYF,TGTGCCAGCAGCTTAATAGCGGGGAGCTCCTACGAGCAGTACTTC
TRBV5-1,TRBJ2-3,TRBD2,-,CASSILAGGPFGTDTQYF,TGCGCCAGCAGCATCCTAGCGGGAGGGCCTTTTGGCACAGATACGCAGTATTTT
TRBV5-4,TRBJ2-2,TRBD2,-,CASSFRLAERANTGELFF,TGTGCCAGCAGCTTCCGACTAGCGGAACGCGCGAACACCGGGGAGCTGTTTTTT
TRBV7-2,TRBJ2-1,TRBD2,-,CASSHPGGRSYNEQFF,TGTGCCAGCAGCCATCCAGGCGGGAGGAGTTACAATGAGCAGTTCTTC
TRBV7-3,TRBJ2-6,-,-,CASSFMSGYGANVLTF,TGTGCCAGCAGCTTTATGTCAGGGTATGGGGCCAACGTCCTGACTTTC
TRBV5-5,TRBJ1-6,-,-,CASSTLGGRDSPLHF,TGTGCCAGCAGCACGTTGGGGGGGAGGGATTCACCCCTCCACTTT
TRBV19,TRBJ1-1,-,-,CASSNRFLNTEAFF,TGTGCCAGTAGTAACAGATTCCTCAACACTGAAGCTTTCTTT
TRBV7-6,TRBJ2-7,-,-,CASSPLTGTSIPYEQYF,TGTGCCAGCAGTCCACTAACCGGGACATCGATCCCCTACGAGCAGTACTTC
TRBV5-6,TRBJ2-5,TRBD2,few,CASGLAGAGPQYF,TGTGCCAGCGGGTTAGCGGGGGCAGGGCCCCAGTACTTC
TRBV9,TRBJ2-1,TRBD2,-,CASSSRGAGVNEQFF,TGTGCCAGCAGCTCACGGGGAGCGGGAGTAAATGAGCAGTTCTTC
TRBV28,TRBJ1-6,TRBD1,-,CASTSLSGQGPPLHF,TGTGCCAGCACTTCTCTCTCGGGACAGGGTCCACCCCTCCACTTT
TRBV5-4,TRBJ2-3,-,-,CASSLAGITDTQYF,TGTGCCAGCAGCTTGGCAGGGATCACAGATACGCAGTATTTT
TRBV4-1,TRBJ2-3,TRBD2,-,CASSQAEAGWTDTQYF,TGCGCCAGCAGCCAAGCGGAAGCGGGGTGGACAGATACGCAGTATTTT
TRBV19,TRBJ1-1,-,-,CASSTQGRDPEAFF,TGTGCCAGTAGTACACAGGGTAGGGACCCTGAAGCTTTCTTT
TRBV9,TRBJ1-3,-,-,CASSVSSGTAIAGNTIYF,TGTGCCAGCAGCGTATCCTCGGGAACAGCTATCGCTGGAAACACCATATATTTT
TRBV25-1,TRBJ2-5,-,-,CASSGRGYQETQYF,TGTGCCAGCAGTGGACGGGGGTACCAAGAGACCCAGTACTTC
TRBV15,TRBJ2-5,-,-,CATGSVGGSETQYF,TGTGCCACCGGCAGCGTGGGGGGATCAGAGACCCAGTACTTC
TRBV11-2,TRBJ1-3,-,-,CASSLTRPGYSGNTIYF,TGTGCCAGCAGCTTGACCCGCCCCGGGTACTCTGGAAACACCATATATTTT
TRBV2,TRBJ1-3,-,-,CASSERQIGNTIYF,TGTGCCAGCAGTGAAAGACAGATCGGAAACACCATATATTTT
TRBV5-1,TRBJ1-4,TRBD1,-,CASSFRQGNEKLFF,TGCGCCAGCAGTTTCCGACAGGGAAATGAAAAACTGTTTTTT
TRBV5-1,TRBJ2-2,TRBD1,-,CASSLEPWTGGDTGELFF,TGCGCCAGCAGCTTGGAACCCTGGACAGGGGGCGACACCGGGGAGCTGTTTTTT
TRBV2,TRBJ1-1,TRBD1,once,CASRDRENTEAFF,TGTGCCAGCAGAGACAGGGAGAACACTGAAGCTTTCTTT
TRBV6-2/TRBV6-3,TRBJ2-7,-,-,CASSRLDPGAYEQYF,TGTGCCAGCAGTCGACTCGATCCGGGGGCCTACGAGCAGTACTTC
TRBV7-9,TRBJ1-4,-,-,CASSFQLEKLFF,TGTGCCAGCAGCTTTCAACTCGAAAAACTGTTTTTT
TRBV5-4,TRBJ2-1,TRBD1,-,CASTPGQGFSYNEQFF,TGTGCCAGCACCCCGGGACAGGGATTCTCCTACAATGAGCAGTTCTTC
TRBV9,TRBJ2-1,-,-,CASSVNQNEQFF,TGTGCCAGCAGCGTCAACCAGAATGAGCAGTTCTTC
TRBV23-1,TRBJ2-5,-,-,CASSHPGETQYF,TGCGCCAGCAGTCATCCGGGGGAGACCCAGTACTTC
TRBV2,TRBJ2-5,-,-,CASSDGQGLETQYF,TGTGCCAGCAGTGACGGTCAGGGGCTGGAGACCCAGTACTTC
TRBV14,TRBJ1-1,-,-,CASSQDFQGTEAFF,TGTGCCAGCAGCCAAGATTTTCAGGGCACTGAAGCTTTCTTT